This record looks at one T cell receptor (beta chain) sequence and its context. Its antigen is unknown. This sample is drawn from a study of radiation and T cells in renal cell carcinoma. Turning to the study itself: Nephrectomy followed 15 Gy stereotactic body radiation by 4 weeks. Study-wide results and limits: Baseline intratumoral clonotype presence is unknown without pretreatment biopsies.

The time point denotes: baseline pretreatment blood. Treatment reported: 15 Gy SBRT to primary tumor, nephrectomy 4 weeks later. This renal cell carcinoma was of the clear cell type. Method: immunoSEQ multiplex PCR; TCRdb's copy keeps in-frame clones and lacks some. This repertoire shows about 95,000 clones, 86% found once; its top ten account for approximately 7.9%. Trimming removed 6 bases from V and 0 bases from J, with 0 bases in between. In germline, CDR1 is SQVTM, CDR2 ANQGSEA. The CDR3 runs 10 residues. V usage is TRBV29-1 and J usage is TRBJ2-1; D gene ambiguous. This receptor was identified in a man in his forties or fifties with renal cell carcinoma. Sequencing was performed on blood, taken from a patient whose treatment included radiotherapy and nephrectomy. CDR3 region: CSVSYNEQFF. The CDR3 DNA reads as TGCAGCGTCTCCTACAATGAGCAGTTCTTC.